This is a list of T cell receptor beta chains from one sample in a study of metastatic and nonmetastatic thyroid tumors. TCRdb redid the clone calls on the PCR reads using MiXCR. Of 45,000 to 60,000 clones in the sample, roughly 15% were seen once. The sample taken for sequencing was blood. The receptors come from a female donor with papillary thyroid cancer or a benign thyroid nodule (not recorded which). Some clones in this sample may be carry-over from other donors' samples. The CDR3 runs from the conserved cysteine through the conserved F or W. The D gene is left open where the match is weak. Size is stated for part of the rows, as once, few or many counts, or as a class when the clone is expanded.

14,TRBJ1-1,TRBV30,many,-,TGTGCCTGGAAATCGGGGAGGATAAACACTGAAGCTTTCTTT,CAWKSGRINTEAFF
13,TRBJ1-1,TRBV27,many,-,TGTGCCAGCAGTCCCCGTCCGGGCACTGAAGCTTTCTTT,CASSPRPGTEAFF
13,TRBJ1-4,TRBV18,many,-,TGTGCCAGCTCCGAGAGACAAGATGAAAAACTGTTTTTT,CASSERQDEKLFF
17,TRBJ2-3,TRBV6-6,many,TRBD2,TGTGCCAGCAGGACCTCTAGCGGGAGGATGCGCACAGATACGCAGTATTTT,CASRTSSGRMRTDTQYF
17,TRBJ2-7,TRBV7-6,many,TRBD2,TGTGCCAGCAGCAAGGGACTAGCGGGAGGCATCTCCTACGAGCAGTACTTC,CASSKGLAGGISYEQYF
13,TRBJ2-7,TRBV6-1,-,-,TGTGCCAGCAGTGAGGGGAGAGACTCCGAGCAGTACTTC,CASSEGRDSEQYF
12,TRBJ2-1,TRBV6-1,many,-,TGTGCCAGCAGTGAAGTTCCGGCCGAGCAGTTCTTC,CASSEVPAEQFF
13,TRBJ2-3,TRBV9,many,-,TGTGCCTCCAAGAGCGCCCACACAGATACGCAGTATTTT,CASKSAHTDTQYF
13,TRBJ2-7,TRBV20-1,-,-,TGCAGTGCTAGCGTGAGCCGCGTCTACGAGCAGTACTTC,CSASVSRVYEQYF
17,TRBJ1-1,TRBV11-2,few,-,TGTGCTAGCAGCTTCTCTTCCGGGGCGGGGGAGCCCACTGAAGCTTTCTTT,CASSFSSGAGEPTEAFF
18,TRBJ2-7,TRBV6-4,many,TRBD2,TGTGCCAGCAGTCCCTTTGGTATGACTAGCGGGAGCTCCTACGAGCAGTACTTC,CASSPFGMTSGSSYEQYF
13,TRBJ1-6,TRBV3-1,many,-,TGTGCCAGCAGGGGTCCGGATAATTCACCCCTCCACTTT,CASRGPDNSPLHF
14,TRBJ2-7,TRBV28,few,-,TGTGCCAGCAGGTCCCAGGGAAGCGGCTACGAGCATTACTTC,CASRSQGSGYEHYF
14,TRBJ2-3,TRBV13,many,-,TGTGCCAGCAGCCAGGGTGGCGACACAGATACGCAGTATTTT,CASSQGGDTDTQYF
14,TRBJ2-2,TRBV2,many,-,TGTGCCAGCAAGGGCAGGGCGGGGACCGGGGAGCTGTTTTTT,CASKGRAGTGELFF
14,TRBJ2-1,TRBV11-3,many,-,TGTGCCAGCAGCTTGTCAGGGGAGGGCAATGAGCAGTTCTTC,CASSLSGEGNEQFF
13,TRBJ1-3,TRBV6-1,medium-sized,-,TGTGCCAGCAGTGTTCACTCTGGGGGCACCATATATTTT,CASSVHSGGTIYF
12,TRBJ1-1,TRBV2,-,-,TGTGCCAGCAGAGGACTAGGAACTGAAGATTTCTTT,CASRGLGTEDFF
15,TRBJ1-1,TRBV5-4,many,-,TGTGCCAGCAGCGGGCGAGAGGGGAGTGTCACTGAAGCTTTCTTT,CASSGREGSVTEAFF
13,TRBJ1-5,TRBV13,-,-,TGTGCCAGCAGCTTTGGAAGCAATCAGCCCCAGCATTTT,CASSFGSNQPQHF
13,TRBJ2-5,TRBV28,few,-,TGTGCCAGCACCACAGGCAGGGGGGTAACCCAGTACTTC,CASTTGRGVTQYF
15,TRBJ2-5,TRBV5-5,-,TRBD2,TGTGCCAGCAGCCAGGGACTAGCGCGGGAGGAGACCCAGTACTTC,CASSQGLAREETQYF
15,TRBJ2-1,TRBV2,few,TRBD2,TGTGCAAGCAGGATACTAGGACTAGCGAAAAATGAGCAGTTCTTC,CASRILGLAKNEQFF
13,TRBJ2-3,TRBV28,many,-,TGTGCCAGCAGCACGGACCTTTTGGATACGCAGTATTTT,CASSTDLLDTQYF